Listed below are T cell receptor beta chains from one sample, sequenced in a study of cytomegalovirus exposure and HLA in healthy donors. The table came from immunoSEQ multiplex PCR; TCRdb's copy has only in-frame clones and leaves some out. Here the sample spans some 210,000 clones, about 89% being singletons. The sample taken for sequencing was PBMCs. These receptors all come from a man younger than 45 in good health and CMV-seronegative. CDR3s include the opening cysteine and the closing phenylalanine or tryptophan. D genes are given only for firm matches. Clone size is not always given. Where it is, it says once, few, many or a class for expanded clones.

cdr3_aa: CASIRDRGRIFGELFF
cdr3_nt: TGTGCCAGCATTAGGGACAGGGGGCGAATTTTCGGGGAGCTGTTTTTT
clone_size: .
v_call: TRBV2
j_call: TRBJ2-2
d_call: TRBD1

cdr3_aa: CASSEYREPGNQPQHF
cdr3_nt: TGCGCCAGCAGTGAATACAGGGAGCCGGGCAATCAGCCCCAGCATTTT
clone_size: .
v_call: TRBV10-1
j_call: TRBJ1-5
d_call: .

cdr3_aa: CASSRTSGGTDTQYF
cdr3_nt: TGTGCCAGTAGCCGCACTAGCGGGGGCACAGATACGCAGTATTTT
clone_size: .
v_call: TRBV19
j_call: TRBJ2-3
d_call: TRBD2

cdr3_aa: CASSVGVAAYEQYF
cdr3_nt: TGTGCCAGCAGCGTAGGGGTAGCGGCCTACGAGCAGTACTTC
clone_size: .
v_call: TRBV9
j_call: TRBJ2-7
d_call: .

cdr3_aa: CASSMKGSGEKLFF
cdr3_nt: TGTGCCAGTAGTATGAAGGGGTCGGGTGAAAAACTGTTTTTT
clone_size: .
v_call: TRBV19
j_call: TRBJ1-4
d_call: .

cdr3_aa: CASSLRLAGDGELFF
cdr3_nt: TGTGCCAGCAGCTTACGACTAGCGGGGGACGGGGAGCTGTTTTTT
clone_size: .
v_call: TRBV7-2
j_call: TRBJ2-2
d_call: TRBD2

cdr3_aa: CAWQNRDRFYQPQHF
cdr3_nt: TGTGCCTGGCAAAACAGGGACAGGTTTTACCAGCCCCAGCATTTT
clone_size: .
v_call: TRBV30
j_call: TRBJ1-5
d_call: TRBD1

cdr3_aa: CASSEWGQQAGGPYNEQFF
cdr3_nt: TGCGCCAGCAGTGAGTGGGGACAGCAAGCGGGAGGGCCCTACAATGAGCAGTTCTTC
clone_size: .
v_call: TRBV10-1
j_call: TRBJ2-1
d_call: TRBD2

cdr3_aa: CASRNTGSGQPQHF
cdr3_nt: TGTGCCAGTAGAAATACAGGGTCGGGACAGCCCCAGCATTTT
clone_size: .
v_call: TRBV19
j_call: TRBJ1-5
d_call: .

cdr3_aa: CASSLADRNYGYTF
cdr3_nt: TGCGCCAGCAGCTTGGCGGACAGAAACTATGGCTACACCTTC
clone_size: .
v_call: TRBV5-1
j_call: TRBJ1-2
d_call: .

cdr3_aa: CASSFQQGSGTEAFF
cdr3_nt: TGTGCCAGCAGTTTCCAACAGGGATCAGGGACTGAAGCTTTCTTT
clone_size: .
v_call: TRBV27
j_call: TRBJ1-1
d_call: .

cdr3_aa: CASSQQGHYVPLHF
cdr3_nt: TGTGCCAGCAGCCAACAGGGACACTATGTGCCCCTCCACTTT
clone_size: .
v_call: TRBV14
j_call: TRBJ1-6
d_call: .

cdr3_aa: CASASGRLADTQYF
cdr3_nt: TGTGCCAGCGCTAGCGGGAGATTGGCAGATACGCAGTATTTT
clone_size: .
v_call: TRBV9
j_call: TRBJ2-3
d_call: TRBD2

cdr3_aa: CASPPRGGVQKLFF
cdr3_nt: TGTGCCAGCCCCCCCCGGGGGGGGGTTCAGAAACTGTTTTTT
clone_size: few
v_call: TRBV27
j_call: TRBJ1-4
d_call: .

cdr3_aa: CASKRNPGTTYQETQYF
cdr3_nt: TGCGCCAGCAAGCGGAACCCCGGGACAACCTACCAAGAGACCCAGTACTTC
clone_size: .
v_call: TRBV5-1
j_call: TRBJ2-5
d_call: .

cdr3_aa: CASSIAGGVYTGELFF
cdr3_nt: TGTGCCAGTAGTATCGCAGGCGGGGTATACACCGGGGAGCTGTTTTTT
clone_size: .
v_call: TRBV19
j_call: TRBJ2-2
d_call: .

cdr3_aa: CASSVVSGRTGGELFF
cdr3_nt: TGTGCCAGCAGCGTAGTCAGCGGGAGGACAGGCGGGGAGCTGTTTTTT
clone_size: .
v_call: TRBV9
j_call: TRBJ2-2
d_call: TRBD2

cdr3_aa: CASSSGDSRGLRNTIYF
cdr3_nt: TGCGCCAGCAGCTCGGGGGACTCCAGGGGACTACGAAACACCATATATTTT
clone_size: .
v_call: TRBV5-1
j_call: TRBJ1-3
d_call: .

cdr3_aa: CAISEGGNEQYF
cdr3_nt: TGTGCCATCAGTGAGGGCGGGAACGAGCAGTACTTC
clone_size: .
v_call: TRBV10-3
j_call: TRBJ2-7
d_call: .

cdr3_aa: CASSPGLAANTGELFF
cdr3_nt: TGTGCCAGCAGCCCTGGACTAGCGGCGAACACCGGGGAGCTGTTTTTT
clone_size: .
v_call: TRBV9
j_call: TRBJ2-2
d_call: TRBD2

cdr3_aa: CASSGTRGGNQPQHF
cdr3_nt: TGTGCCAGCAGTGGGACGCGGGGGGGGAATCAGCCCCAGCATTTT
clone_size: few
v_call: TRBV2
j_call: TRBJ1-5
d_call: .

cdr3_aa: CASSVGVGGQTQYF
cdr3_nt: TGTGCCAGCAGCGTAGGTGTGGGGGGGCAGACCCAGTACTTC
clone_size: .
v_call: TRBV9
j_call: TRBJ2-5
d_call: .

cdr3_aa: CASSLGGSASAKNIQYF
cdr3_nt: TGCGCCAGCAGCCTCGGAGGTTCCGCATCGGCCAAAAACATTCAGTACTTC
clone_size: .
v_call: TRBV4-1
j_call: TRBJ2-4
d_call: .

cdr3_aa: CASSYANRNEQFF
cdr3_nt: TGTGCCAGCAGTTACGCTAACCGAAATGAGCAGTTCTTC
clone_size: .
v_call: TRBV6-5
j_call: TRBJ2-1
d_call: .

cdr3_aa: CASSVGGVGETQYF
cdr3_nt: TGTGCCAGCAGTGTAGGGGGTGTCGGAGAGACCCAGTACTTC
clone_size: once
v_call: TRBV25-1
j_call: TRBJ2-5
d_call: .

cdr3_aa: CASSSRGSDTQYF
cdr3_nt: TGTGCCAGCAGTTCTAGGGGTTCAGATACGCAGTATTTT
clone_size: .
v_call: TRBV28
j_call: TRBJ2-3
d_call: .

cdr3_aa: CASSYRSPPGGYTF
cdr3_nt: TGTGCCAGCAGTTATCGGTCACCCCCGGGGGGCTACACCTTC
clone_size: .
v_call: TRBV6-5
j_call: TRBJ1-2
d_call: .

cdr3_aa: CASSIGAGINTGELFF
cdr3_nt: TGTGCCAGTAGTATCGGAGCAGGGATAAACACCGGGGAGCTGTTTTTT
clone_size: .
v_call: TRBV19
j_call: TRBJ2-2
d_call: .

cdr3_aa: CASSLGTSEDTQYF
cdr3_nt: TGTGCCAGCAGCCTGGGGACTAGCGAAGATACGCAGTATTTT
clone_size: .
v_call: TRBV7-6
j_call: TRBJ2-3
d_call: TRBD2

cdr3_aa: CANSNQGLREAFF
cdr3_nt: TGTGCCAACTCGAACCAGGGATTACGTGAAGCTTTCTTT
clone_size: .
v_call: TRBV6-6
j_call: TRBJ1-1
d_call: .

cdr3_aa: CASSYLAGNSPLHF
cdr3_nt: TGTGCCAGCAGTTACTTGGCAGGGAATTCACCCCTCCACTTT
clone_size: .
v_call: TRBV6-6
j_call: TRBJ1-6
d_call: .

cdr3_aa: CASSRTGSTDTQYF
cdr3_nt: TGTGCCAGCAGCCGGACAGGTAGCACAGATACGCAGTATTTT
clone_size: .
v_call: TRBV2
j_call: TRBJ2-3
d_call: TRBD1

cdr3_aa: CASSVSVTDTQYF
cdr3_nt: TGTGCCAGTTCCGTGTCGGTCACAGATACGCAGTATTTT
clone_size: .
v_call: TRBV25-1
j_call: TRBJ2-3
d_call: .

cdr3_aa: CATSRTTRGSGNTIYF
cdr3_nt: TGTGCCACCAGCAGAACGACAAGGGGCTCTGGAAACACCATATATTTT
clone_size: .
v_call: TRBV15
j_call: TRBJ1-3
d_call: .

cdr3_aa: CAISEWGPGNTIYF
cdr3_nt: TGTGCCATCAGTGAGTGGGGGCCCGGAAACACCATATATTTT
clone_size: .
v_call: TRBV10-3
j_call: TRBJ1-3
d_call: .

cdr3_aa: CASSQIAVNYGYTF
cdr3_nt: TGTGCCAGCTCACAAATAGCAGTCAACTATGGCTACACCTTC
clone_size: .
v_call: TRBV18
j_call: TRBJ1-2
d_call: .

cdr3_aa: CASSIRQANNSPLHF
cdr3_nt: TGTGCCAGCAGCATCCGACAGGCCAATAATTCACCCCTCCACTTT
clone_size: .
v_call: TRBV7-6
j_call: TRBJ1-6
d_call: .

cdr3_aa: CASSFGAYGYTF
cdr3_nt: TGTGCCAGCAGTTTTGGGGCATATGGCTACACCTTC
clone_size: .
v_call: TRBV28
j_call: TRBJ1-2
d_call: .

cdr3_aa: CASSLGAGLAGAYEQYF
cdr3_nt: TGTGCCAGCAGCTTAGGGGCTGGACTAGCGGGGGCCTACGAGCAGTACTTC
clone_size: .
v_call: TRBV13
j_call: TRBJ2-7
d_call: TRBD2

cdr3_aa: CASSGTREAFF
cdr3_nt: TGTGCCAGCAGTGGGACAAGGGAAGCTTTCTTT
clone_size: few
v_call: TRBV6-1
j_call: TRBJ1-1
d_call: .

cdr3_aa: CASRGGSEAFF
cdr3_nt: TGTGCCAGCAGGGGGGGGTCTGAAGCTTTCTTT
clone_size: .
v_call: TRBV11-2
j_call: TRBJ1-1
d_call: .

cdr3_aa: CASSLEGGQAYPF
cdr3_nt: TGTGCCAGCAGCTTAGAGGGGGGACAGGCTTATCCCTTC
clone_size: .
v_call: TRBV7-2
j_call: TRBJ1-2
d_call: TRBD1

cdr3_aa: CASSPTGGKQPQHF
cdr3_nt: TGTGCCAGCTCACCGACAGGGGGCAAACAGCCCCAGCATTTT
clone_size: .
v_call: TRBV18
j_call: TRBJ1-5
d_call: TRBD1

cdr3_aa: CATSSETNQPQHF
cdr3_nt: TGTGCCACCAGCAGTGAAACTAATCAGCCCCAGCATTTT
clone_size: .
v_call: TRBV15
j_call: TRBJ1-5
d_call: .

cdr3_aa: CASSLVTGNSPLHF
cdr3_nt: TGTGCCAGCAGCTTAGTGACGGGGAATTCACCCCTCCACTTT
clone_size: .
v_call: TRBV11-2
j_call: TRBJ1-6
d_call: .

cdr3_aa: CASSQGVFQGAIGEQYF
cdr3_nt: TGCGCCAGCAGCCAAGGGGTTTTTCAGGGGGCGATAGGCGAGCAGTACTTC
clone_size: .
v_call: TRBV4-1
j_call: TRBJ2-7
d_call: TRBD1

cdr3_aa: CARSSPGLATEGEETQYF
cdr3_nt: TGTGCCAGAAGCTCCCCGGGACTAGCGACGGAGGGGGAAGAGACCCAGTACTTC
clone_size: once
v_call: TRBV7-5
j_call: TRBJ2-5
d_call: .

cdr3_aa: CASSQLGGADEAFF
cdr3_nt: TGCGCCAGCAGCCAACTAGGTGGGGCAGATGAAGCTTTCTTT
clone_size: .
v_call: TRBV4-1
j_call: TRBJ1-1
d_call: .

cdr3_aa: CASTRTGISAYGYTF
cdr3_nt: TGTGCCAGCACCAGGACAGGGATTTCGGCCTATGGCTACACCTTC
clone_size: .
v_call: TRBV6-5
j_call: TRBJ1-2
d_call: TRBD1

cdr3_aa: CASVDRGPGNTIYF
cdr3_nt: TGTGCCAGTGTTGACAGAGGCCCTGGAAACACCATATATTTT
clone_size: .
v_call: TRBV25-1
j_call: TRBJ1-3
d_call: .

cdr3_aa: CASSVAGGTQYF
cdr3_nt: TGTGCCAGCAGCGTAGCTGGCGGGACCCAGTACTTC
clone_size: .
v_call: TRBV9
j_call: TRBJ2-5
d_call: .

cdr3_aa: CASSMTPDTQYF
cdr3_nt: TGTGCCAGTAGTATGACACCAGATACGCAGTATTTT
clone_size: .
v_call: TRBV19
j_call: TRBJ2-3
d_call: .

cdr3_aa: CASRLQGNYGYTF
cdr3_nt: TGTGCCAGCAGACTACAGGGGAACTATGGCTACACCTTC
clone_size: once
v_call: TRBV28
j_call: TRBJ1-2
d_call: TRBD1

cdr3_aa: CRVAGYGYTF
cdr3_nt: TGCAGGGTGGCTGGCTATGGCTACACCTTC
clone_size: .
v_call: TRBV20-1
j_call: TRBJ1-2
d_call: .

cdr3_aa: CASSPRKRTDTQYF
cdr3_nt: TGTGCCAGCAGCCCCCGCAAGCGCACAGATACGCAGTATTTT
clone_size: .
v_call: TRBV4-2
j_call: TRBJ2-3
d_call: .